These T cell receptor beta chains were read from a single sample in a study of blood T cell repertoires in COVID-19. Assay used: immunoSEQ multiplex PCR; TCRdb lists only in-frame clones, some missing. Of roughly 150,000 clones listed, roughly 80% were seen once; the top ten hold more than 3%. The sequenced sample consisted of PBMCs or T cells enriched from blood (not recorded which). These receptors came from a woman aged 55-69 years who had recovered from COVID-19. The CDR3 runs from the conserved cysteine through the conserved F or W. Each record gives: J gene, V gene, clone size, D gene, CDR3 protein, CDR3 DNA. The D gene is left open where the match is weak. Expanded clones are given a class, and other clones once, few, many or no size at all.

TRBJ1-2,TRBV12-3/TRBV12-4,NA,NA,CASSFNRIYGYTF,TGTGCCAGCAGTTTCAACAGAATCTATGGCTACACCTTC
TRBJ1-2,TRBV7-2,large,NA,CASSLGGEGYTF,TGTGCCAGCAGCTTAGGGGGGGAAGGCTACACCTTC
TRBJ1-3,TRBV5-1,NA,TRBD1,CASSVQSPGQGNTIYF,TGCGCCAGCAGCGTACAGAGTCCGGGACAGGGGAACACCATATATTTT
TRBJ2-2,TRBV6-5,NA,TRBD2,CASSFLAGGELFF,TGTGCCAGCAGTTTTCTAGCGGGCGGGGAGCTGTTTTTT
TRBJ2-3,TRBV5-6,NA,NA,CASSLIRWYADTQYF,TGTGCCAGCAGCTTGATTAGATGGTATGCAGATACGCAGTATTTT
TRBJ2-3,TRBV9,few,TRBD2,CASSVALAGDTDTQYF,TGTGCCAGCAGCGTAGCTCTAGCGGGGGATACAGATACGCAGTATTTT
TRBJ1-3,TRBV21-1,NA,NA,CASSKALWGFCLADRPVSGNTIYF,TGTGCCAGCAGCAAAGCGCTTTGGGGCTTTTGCCTCGCGGACAGGCCAGTCTCTGGAAACACCATATATTTT
TRBJ2-2,TRBV2,once,NA,CASGSDPEGGRFDGELFF,TGTGCCAGCGGAAGCGACCCCGAGGGGGGGCGTTTCGACGGGGAGCTGTTTTTT
TRBJ2-3,TRBV5-1,NA,TRBD2,CASSLAGTSGGTDTQYF,TGCGCCAGCAGCTTGGCCGGGACTAGCGGGGGCACAGATACGCAGTATTTT
TRBJ2-6,TRBV12-2,NA,NA,CASRPPCIGQGSGSGANVLTF,TGTGCAAGTCGCCCTCCCTGTATAGGACAGGGTAGTGGCTCTGGGGCCAACGTCCTGACTTTC
TRBJ1-1,TRBV9,NA,NA,CASSPPTGTNTEAFF,TGTGCCAGCAGCCCGCCGACAGGAACGAACACTGAAGCTTTCTTT
TRBJ2-5,TRBV20-1,NA,NA,CSASIIFGETQYF,TGCAGTGCTAGTATTATTTTCGGGGAGACCCAGTACTTC
TRBJ1-5,TRBV6-1,few,TRBD1,CASSDPGQGSNQPQHF,TGTGCCAGCAGTGACCCGGGACAGGGGAGCAATCAGCCCCAGCATTTT
TRBJ2-1,TRBV19,NA,TRBD2,CATRTSGGNNEQFF,TGTGCCACTAGGACTAGCGGGGGGAACAATGAGCAGTTCTTC
TRBJ2-3,TRBV12-5,NA,TRBD2,CASGLVRTSGFPSTDTQYF,TGTGCTAGTGGTTTGGTAAGGACTAGCGGATTTCCTAGCACAGATACGCAGTATTTT
TRBJ2-5,TRBV20-1,few,NA,CSATPKETQYF,TGCAGTGCTACCCCAAAAGAGACCCAGTACTTC
TRBJ1-3,TRBV9,NA,NA,CASSVGDSSGNTIYF,TGTGCCAGCAGCGTAGGAGACAGCTCTGGAAACACCATATATTTT
TRBJ2-3,TRBV9,NA,TRBD2,CASSPWTSGTDTQYF,TGTGCCAGCAGCCCCTGGACTAGCGGCACAGATACGCAGTATTTT
TRBJ2-7,TRBV5-5,NA,TRBD1,CASGTGREYEQYF,TGTGCCAGCGGGACAGGGCGGGAATACGAGCAGTACTTC
TRBJ1-5,TRBV2,NA,NA,CASSAGVARNQPQHF,TGTGCCAGCAGTGCAGGGGTGGCCCGCAATCAGCCCCAGCATTTT
TRBJ2-5,TRBV6-5,NA,TRBD1,CASSRRTGEETQYF,TGTGCCAGCAGTCGTAGGACAGGGGAAGAGACCCAGTACTTC
TRBJ1-1,TRBV19,NA,TRBD1,CASTDPAGGTEAFF,TGTGCCAGTACCGACCCCGCAGGGGGCACTGAAGCTTTCTTT
TRBJ2-2,TRBV11-2,NA,NA,CASSLVSLAPTGELFF,TGTGCCAGCAGCTTAGTTTCCTTAGCACCCACCGGGGAGCTGTTTTTT
TRBJ2-5,TRBV3-1/TRBV3-2,NA,NA,CASSQFLGPEETQYF,TGTGCCAGCAGCCAATTTTTGGGGCCGGAAGAGACCCAGTACTTC
TRBJ2-7,TRBV6-1,few,NA,CASSEVAGSYEQYF,TGTGCCAGCAGTGAAGTAGCAGGGTCCTACGAGCAGTACTTC
TRBJ1-2,TRBV6-5,few,TRBD1,CASSYGTGSNYGYTF,TGTGCCAGCAGTTACGGGACAGGGTCAAACTATGGCTACACCTTC
TRBJ2-5,TRBV11-2,NA,NA,CASSSRDPRETQYF,TGTGCCAGCAGCTCCCGAGACCCGAGGGAGACCCAGTACTTC
TRBJ1-1,TRBV18,NA,NA,CASDGLGRGEAFF,TGTGCCAGCGACGGACTTGGGCGCGGTGAAGCTTTCTTT
TRBJ2-2,TRBV30,NA,TRBD1,CAWRGQGAVGELFF,TGTGCCTGGCGGGGACAGGGGGCCGTCGGGGAGCTGTTTTTT
TRBJ1-1,TRBV12-3/TRBV12-4,NA,NA,CASSPTEAFF,TGTGCCAGCAGCCCGACTGAAGCTTTCTTT
TRBJ2-7,TRBV3-1/TRBV3-2,NA,TRBD2,CASSPTTSGGAWEQYF,TGTGCCAGCAGCCCGACTACTAGCGGGGGGGCCTGGGAGCAGTACTTC
TRBJ1-2,TRBV7-6,NA,TRBD1,CASSLTDRQGGYGYTF,TGTGCCAGCAGCCTAACCGACAGACAGGGTGGCTATGGCTACACCTTC
TRBJ2-2,TRBV5-4,NA,TRBD2,CASSLKTSTSGGASTGELFF,TGTGCCAGCAGCTTAAAGACGTCGACTAGCGGGGGGGCAAGCACCGGGGAGCTGTTTTTT
TRBJ2-5,TRBV29-1,few,NA,CSGGEGRETQYF,TGCAGCGGGGGCGAGGGGAGGGAGACCCAGTACTTC
TRBJ1-1,TRBV6-5,NA,TRBD1,CASSPRQGNTEAFF,TGTGCCAGCAGTCCCCGACAGGGAAACACTGAAGCTTTCTTT
TRBJ2-2,TRBV7-9,NA,NA,CASSLLVPNTGELFF,TGTGCCAGCAGCCTACTGGTCCCGAACACCGGGGAGCTGTTTTTT
TRBJ2-1,TRBV6-5,NA,TRBD2,CASRAGTSGYNEQFF,TGTGCCAGCAGGGCGGGGACTAGCGGGTACAATGAGCAGTTCTTC
TRBJ1-1,TRBV30,NA,NA,CAWRNMNTEAFF,TGTGCCTGGAGAAATATGAACACTGAAGCTTTCTTT
TRBJ1-1,TRBV19,NA,TRBD1,CASSIDPSGGKRTEAFF,TGTGCCAGTAGTATAGATCCGTCAGGGGGTAAGAGAACTGAAGCTTTCTTT
TRBJ2-1,TRBV7-2,NA,TRBD2,CASSTGSGGVDEQFF,TGTGCCAGCAGCACCGGTAGCGGGGGGGTCGATGAGCAGTTCTTC
TRBJ1-1,TRBV20-1,NA,NA,CSAYFDAEAFF,TGCAGTGCCTATTTCGATGCTGAAGCTTTCTTT
TRBJ1-2,TRBV5-4,few,NA,CASSEGAAGYTF,TGTGCCAGCAGCGAAGGAGCGGCGGGCTACACCTTC
TRBJ1-1,TRBV6-5,few,TRBD1,CASTMTGTEAFF,TGTGCCAGCACCATGACAGGGACTGAAGCTTTCTTT
TRBJ2-1,TRBV7-3,NA,TRBD2,CASSSTWTSGDRSSYNEQFF,TGTGCCAGCAGCTCGACCTGGACTAGCGGGGACCGCAGCTCCTACAATGAGCAGTTCTTC
TRBJ2-2,TRBV9,once,TRBD1,CASSVGRGPDTGELFF,TGTGCCAGCAGCGTAGGCAGGGGGCCGGACACCGGGGAGCTGTTTTTT
TRBJ1-2,TRBV5-1,NA,TRBD1,CASSWDRGYGYTF,TGCGCCAGCAGCTGGGACAGGGGATATGGCTACACCTTC